This T cell receptor beta chain was sequenced during a study of cytomegalovirus exposure and HLA in healthy donors (dated by TCRdb to about 2017). Turning to the overall study: The 666 repertoires of the first cohort and the roughly 110 validation repertoires were produced on the same platform, according to a later analysis. The study aimed to test whether signatures of past pathogen exposure could be identified by cataloging public T cell receptors. Along with the approximately 650-subject first cohort, a separate validation cohort of over a hundred different subjects was used. High-throughput TCR immunosequencing, statistical association of individual TCRs with disease status, and machine learning were combined to predict cytomegalovirus infection status. What the work shows at the level of the full study, not this receptor alone: In both the original and validation cohorts, the classifier was reported to diagnose cytomegalovirus status with high specificity and sensitivity. In the study, approximately 160 TCR beta chains were listed as associated with cytomegalovirus. In vitro tests confirmed that a few of the cytomegalovirus-associated TCR beta chains recognize cytomegalovirus antigens. A later analysis found that TCRs clustered in the first cohort also tended to co-occur in the 95 to 150 validation repertoires, with 94% of cluster scores above 0. While some public TCRs were present in many individuals, most TCR sequences turned up only very rarely across donors. A later analysis had no HLA typing for the validation cohort, so co-occurrence there was scored across all 110 or so repertoires. According to the authors, the approach could potentially be generalized to other disease states and immunological phenotypes.

Separate from the approximately 670-subject first cohort, the validation cohort of 95 to 150 subjects was the group to which the donors belonged. On this clone itself: There is no known antigen for this receptor. Base-call qualities are not available, and no considerably larger clone is one nucleotide away.

Receptors were amplified or captured by the immunoSEQ multiplex PCR assay. The paper's data handling went like this. To diagnose cytomegalovirus status from the catalog of TCR beta chain sequences, a statistical classification framework was built. TCRdb limited this immuneACCESS table to in-frame rearrangements with V and J called. A share of clones is missing; checked studies link under half to unresolved V genes, and the rest is unexplained. That table furnishes V, J and clone size, whereas the DNA furnished D and trimming. A total of approximately 120,000 clones appear in this sample, roughly 94% of them only once. The leading ten clones occupy roughly 1.3% of the sample. CDR3 length: 14 amino acids, cysteine to phenylalanine. The retained sequence is limited to the CDR3, 42 bases, with the frame set at the first base. Trimming removed 2 bases from V and 8 bases from J; the gene matches leave 6 bases unexplained. From a lookup of the germline V gene, CDR1 and CDR2 are MNHEY and SVGAGI.

The chain was built from TRBV6-5 and TRBJ2-1; a stretch of 7 junction bases matches TRBD2. The sequence was collected from a woman between 18 and 30 years old in good health and CMV-seronegative. Sequencing was performed on PBMCs. The DNA is TGTGCCAGCAGTTACGCGGGGAGGGTCCATGAGCAGTTCTTC. Translated, this is CASSYAGRVHEQFF.